This is a list of T cell receptor beta chains from one sample in a study of blood T cells in healthy people across ages. TCRdb independently ran MiXCR on the 5' RACE reads; one entry per CDR3 protein. The table lists about 1.1 million distinct CDR3 sequences, around two fifths of them singletons. Sequenced material: blood. Receptor source: a man aged 18 to 30 in good health. CDR3s include the opening cysteine and the closing phenylalanine or tryptophan. D genes are given only for firm matches. Size is omitted from some rows. Given values are once, few, many or a class for expanded clones.

j_gene | d_gene | v_gene | abundance | CDR3aa | CDR3nt
TRBJ1-1 | NA | TRBV20-1 | NA | CSAIRGLRTEAFF | TGCAGTGCTATACGGGGGTTAAGGACTGAAGCTTTCTTT
TRBJ2-3 | NA | TRBV15 | NA | CATSSRIRVPGPDTQYF | TGTGCCACCAGCAGTCGTATCCGGGTCCCGGGCCCAGATACGCAGTATTTT
TRBJ1-4 | NA | TRBV12-3/TRBV12-4 | NA | CASGRASGTNEKLFF | TGTGCCAGCGGACGAGCATCCGGAACTAATGAAAAACTGTTTTTT
TRBJ2-7 | NA | TRBV7-2 | NA | CASSSRPSAYNEQYF | TGTGCCAGCAGCTCGAGACCTAGCGCCTACAATGAGCAGTACTTC
TRBJ2-5 | NA | TRBV6-1 | NA | CASEILGEGEKTQYF | TGTGCCAGCGAGATTCTGGGGGAAGGGGAGAAGACCCAGTACTTC
TRBJ2-5 | NA | TRBV20-1 | NA | CSARRLEETQYF | TGCAGTGCTAGGCGACTAGAGGAGACCCAGTACTTC
TRBJ2-1 | NA | TRBV12-3/TRBV12-4 | few | CASSGSGSYNEQFF | TGTGCCAGCAGTGGGTCCGGCTCCTACAATGAGCAGTTCTTC
TRBJ1-4 | TRBD1 | TRBV12-3/TRBV12-4 | NA | CASSIGQGPTNEKLFF | TGTGCCAGCAGCATTGGACAGGGCCCAACTAATGAAAAACTGTTTTTT
TRBJ1-2 | NA | TRBV19 | NA | CASSIPQAWDGYTF | TGTGCCAGTAGTATTCCACAGGCGTGGGATGGCTACACCTTC
TRBJ1-2 | TRBD1 | TRBV7-9 | few | CASSELPRTGSHGGYTF | TGTGCCAGCAGCGAACTTCCTCGGACAGGGAGTCACGGTGGCTACACCTTC
TRBJ2-5 | TRBD2 | TRBV9 | NA | CASSVLAGGTYNEQYF | TGTGCCAGCAGCGTCCTAGCGGGGGGGACCTACAATGAGCAGTACTTC
TRBJ2-3 | NA | TRBV20-1 | few | CSARGVVFATDTQYF | TGCAGTGCTAGGGGGGTGGTCTTCGCCACAGATACGCAGTATTTT
TRBJ2-7 | NA | TRBV20-1 | NA | CSATLHLSGLSYEQYF | TGCAGTGCAACCCTCCATCTCTCAGGTCTCTCCTACGAGCAGTACTTC
TRBJ1-2 | NA | TRBV2 | NA | CASSYRATNYGYTF | TGTGCCAGCAGTTACAGGGCAACTAACTATGGCTACACCTTC
TRBJ2-3 | NA | TRBV7-2 | few | CASSLVTFPDTQYF | TGTGCCAGCAGCTTAGTCACTTTCCCAGATACGCAGTATTTT
TRBJ1-6 | NA | TRBV20-1 | few | CSARGQPTYNSPLHF | TGCAGTGCTCGCGGACAGCCTACTTATAATTCACCCCTCCACTTT
TRBJ2-3 | NA | TRBV6-6 | NA | CASSYRGRSTDTQYF | TGTGCCAGCAGTTACAGGGGGAGAAGCACAGATACGCAGTATTTT
TRBJ2-3 | TRBD1 | TRBV10-3 | NA | CATAGTGPDTQYF | TGTGCCACCGCCGGGACAGGCCCAGATACGCAGTATTTT
TRBJ2-5 | NA | TRBV6-2/TRBV6-3 | few | CASSDRPQETQYF | TGTGCCAGCAGTGACAGGCCTCAAGAGACCCAGTACTTC
TRBJ2-7 | NA | TRBV4-1 | few | CASSQGAGYEQYF | TGCGCCAGCAGCCAGGGGGCGGGTTACGAGCAGTACTTC
TRBJ2-5 | TRBD1 | TRBV3-1 | NA | CASSQGTGGLVVETQYF | TGTGCCAGCAGCCAGGGGACAGGGGGCTTAGTAGTGGAGACCCAGTACTTC
TRBJ1-4 | TRBD1 | TRBV5-1 | few | CASSRQGAGTNEKLFF | TGCGCCAGCAGCCGACAGGGGGCCGGGACTAATGAAAAACTGTTTTTT
TRBJ2-5 | TRBD2 | TRBV6-2/TRBV6-3 | NA | CASSYLTSGGPRETQYF | TGTGCCAGCAGTTACTTGACTAGCGGGGGCCCTCGGGAGACCCAGTACTTC
TRBJ2-1 | NA | TRBV7-7 | NA | CASSFLAPRLVGNNEQFF | TGTGCCAGCAGCTTTTTGGCCCCGCGACTAGTCGGTAACAATGAGCAGTTCTTC
TRBJ2-4 | NA | TRBV2 | NA | CASKDGYNEQYF | TGTGCCAGCAAAGACGGCTACAATGAGCAGTACTTC
TRBJ1-1 | NA | TRBV11-2 | NA | CASSLYREAFF | TGTGCCAGCAGCTTATACAGGGAAGCTTTCTTT
TRBJ1-5 | TRBD1 | TRBV29-1 | NA | CSGMTGPNQPQHF | TGCAGCGGGATGACAGGGCCCAATCAGCCCCAGCATTTT
TRBJ1-2 | NA | TRBV6-5 | NA | CASSYSAAGGYTF | TGTGCCAGCAGTTACTCCGCGGCAGGTGGCTACACCTTC
TRBJ2-2 | NA | TRBV12-3/TRBV12-4 | few | CASSLGVGPTGELFF | TGTGCCAGCAGTTTAGGGGTAGGGCCCACCGGGGAGCTGTTTTTT
TRBJ2-2 | NA | TRBV9 | few | CASSRGGTGELFF | TGTGCCAGCAGCCGAGGGGGCACCGGGGAGCTGTTTTTT
TRBJ2-4 | TRBD1 | TRBV7-9 | few | CASSPGQGAKNIQYF | TGTGCCAGCAGCCCGGGACAGGGGGCCAAAAACATTCAGTACTTC
TRBJ2-1 | NA | TRBV3-1 | NA | CASSQTRYNEQFF | TGTGCCAGCAGCCAGACTAGGTACAATGAGCAGTTCTTC
TRBJ2-3 | TRBD2 | TRBV3-1 | many | CASSRPAASGRDTQYF | TGTGCCAGCAGCCGTCCCGCGGCTAGCGGGAGGGATACGCAGTATTTT
TRBJ2-7 | TRBD2 | TRBV27 | NA | CASSLGTNNEQYF | TGTGCCAGCAGTTTAGGGACTAACAATGAGCAGTACTTC
TRBJ2-1 | TRBD2 | TRBV12-3/TRBV12-4 | few | CASSSTSLYNEQFF | TGTGCCAGCAGTTCGACTAGCCTCTACAATGAGCAGTTCTTC
TRBJ1-1 | TRBD1 | TRBV12-3/TRBV12-4 | few | CASSLSGTATCEAFF | TGTGCCAGCAGCCTTTCCGGGACAGCGACATGTGAAGCTTTCTTT